Here is one T cell receptor beta chain with its context. This specimen belongs to a study of control samples from healthy donors and cancer patients. The method was immunoSEQ multiplex PCR; TCRdb's version includes in-frame clones alone and lacks a portion of them. The sample shows tens of thousands of clones, approximately 94% of them seen only once. This CDR3 spans 18 amino acids. CDR1 and CDR2 from the germline V gene are LGHNA and YNFKEQ. V trimming: 0 bases; J trimming: 3 bases; junction bases outside the gene matches: 11. This clonotype originated in a man aged 25-45 years in good health. The chain is built from TRBV4-2 and TRBJ1-1, with 9 bases matching TRBD1. What was sequenced was blood. The CDR3: CASSQDLRDRDWYTEAFF. In DNA form, the CDR3 reads TGTGCCAGCAGCCAAGATCTCCGGGACAGGGATTGGTACACTGAAGCTTTCTTT.